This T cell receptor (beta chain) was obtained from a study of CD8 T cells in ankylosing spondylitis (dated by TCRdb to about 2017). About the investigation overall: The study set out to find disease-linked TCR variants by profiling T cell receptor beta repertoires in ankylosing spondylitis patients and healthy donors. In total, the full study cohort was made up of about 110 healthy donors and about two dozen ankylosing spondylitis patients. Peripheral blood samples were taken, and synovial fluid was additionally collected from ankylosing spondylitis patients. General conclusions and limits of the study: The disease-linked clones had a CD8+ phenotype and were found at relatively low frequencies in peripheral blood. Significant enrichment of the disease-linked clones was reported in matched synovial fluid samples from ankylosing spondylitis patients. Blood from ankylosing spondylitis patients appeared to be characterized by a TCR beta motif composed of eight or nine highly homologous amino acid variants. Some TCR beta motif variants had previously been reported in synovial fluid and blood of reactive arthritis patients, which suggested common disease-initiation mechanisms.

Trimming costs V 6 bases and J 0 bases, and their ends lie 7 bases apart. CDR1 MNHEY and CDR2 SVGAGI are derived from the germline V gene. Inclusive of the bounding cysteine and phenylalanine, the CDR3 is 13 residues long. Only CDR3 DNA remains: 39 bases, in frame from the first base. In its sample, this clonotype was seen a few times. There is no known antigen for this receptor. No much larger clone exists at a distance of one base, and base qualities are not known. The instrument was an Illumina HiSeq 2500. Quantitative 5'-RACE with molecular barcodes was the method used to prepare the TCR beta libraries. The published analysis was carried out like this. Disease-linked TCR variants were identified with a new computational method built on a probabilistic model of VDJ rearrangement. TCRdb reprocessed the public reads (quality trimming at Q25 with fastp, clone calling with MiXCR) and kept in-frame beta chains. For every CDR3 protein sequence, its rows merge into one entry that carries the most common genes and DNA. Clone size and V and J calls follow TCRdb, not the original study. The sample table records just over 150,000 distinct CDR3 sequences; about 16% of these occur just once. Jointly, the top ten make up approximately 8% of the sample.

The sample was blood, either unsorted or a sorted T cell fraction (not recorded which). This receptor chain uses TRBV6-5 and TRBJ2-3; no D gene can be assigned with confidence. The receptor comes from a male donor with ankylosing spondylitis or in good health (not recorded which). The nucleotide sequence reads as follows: TGTGCCAGCAGAACGGACAGCACAGATACGCAGTATTTT. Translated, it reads CASRTDSTDTQYF.